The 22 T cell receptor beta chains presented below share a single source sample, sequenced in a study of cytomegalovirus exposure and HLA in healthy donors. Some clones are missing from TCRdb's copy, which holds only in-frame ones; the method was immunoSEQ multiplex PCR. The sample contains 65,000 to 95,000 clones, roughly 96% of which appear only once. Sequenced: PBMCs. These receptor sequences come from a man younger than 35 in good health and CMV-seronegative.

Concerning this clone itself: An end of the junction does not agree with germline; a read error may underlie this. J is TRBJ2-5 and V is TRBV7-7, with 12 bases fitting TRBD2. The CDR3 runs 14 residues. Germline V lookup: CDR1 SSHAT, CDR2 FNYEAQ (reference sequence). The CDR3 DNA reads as TGTGCTAGCAGCTCTAGCGGGGGGGCCCGGGACCAGTACTTC. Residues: CASSSSGGARDQYF.

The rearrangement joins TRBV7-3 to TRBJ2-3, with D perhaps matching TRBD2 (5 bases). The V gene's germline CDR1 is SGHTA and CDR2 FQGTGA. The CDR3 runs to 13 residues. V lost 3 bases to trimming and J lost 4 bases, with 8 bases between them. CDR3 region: CASSFQDSDTQYF. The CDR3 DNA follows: TGTGCCAGCAGCTTCCAGGACTCAGATACGCAGTATTTT.

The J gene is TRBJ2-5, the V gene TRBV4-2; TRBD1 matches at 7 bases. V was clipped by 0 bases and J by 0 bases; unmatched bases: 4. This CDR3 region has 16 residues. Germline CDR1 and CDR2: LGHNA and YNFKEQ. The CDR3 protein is CASSQDDGQDQETQYF. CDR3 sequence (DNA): TGTGCCAGCAGCCAAGATGATGGACAGGACCAAGAGACCCAGTACTTC.

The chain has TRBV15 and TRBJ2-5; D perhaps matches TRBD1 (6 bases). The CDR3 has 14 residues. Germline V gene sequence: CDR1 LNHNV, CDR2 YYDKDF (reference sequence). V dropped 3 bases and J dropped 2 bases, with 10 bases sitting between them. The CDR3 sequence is CATSRRGNQETQYF. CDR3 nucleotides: TGTGCCACCAGCAGGAGGGGGAATCAAGAGACCCAGTACTTC.

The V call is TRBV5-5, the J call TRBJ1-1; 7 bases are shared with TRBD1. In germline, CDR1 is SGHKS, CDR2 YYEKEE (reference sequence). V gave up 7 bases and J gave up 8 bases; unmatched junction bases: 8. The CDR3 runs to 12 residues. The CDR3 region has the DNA TGTGCCAGCCAGGGCACGGGACAGGAAGCTTTCTTT. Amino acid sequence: CASQGTGQEAFF.

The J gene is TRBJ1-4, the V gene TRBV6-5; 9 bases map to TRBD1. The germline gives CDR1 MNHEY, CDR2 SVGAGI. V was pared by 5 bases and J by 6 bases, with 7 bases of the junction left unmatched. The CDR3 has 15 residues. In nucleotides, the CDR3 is TGTGCCAGCAGTACCGGGACAGGGCCCCATGAAAAACTGTTTTTT. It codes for CASSTGTGPHEKLFF.

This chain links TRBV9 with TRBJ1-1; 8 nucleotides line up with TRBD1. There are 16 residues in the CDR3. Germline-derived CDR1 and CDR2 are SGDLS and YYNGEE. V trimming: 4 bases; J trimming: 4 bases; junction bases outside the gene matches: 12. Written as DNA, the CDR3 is TGTGCCAGCAGCCTCAGACAGGGGTTATATGGCACTGAAGCTTTCTTT. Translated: CASSLRQGLYGTEAFF. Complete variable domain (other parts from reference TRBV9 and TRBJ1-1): DSGVTQTPKHLITATGQRVTLRCSPRSGDLSVYWYQQSLDQGLQFLIQYYNGEERAKGNILERFSAQQFPDLHSELNLSSLELGDSALYFCASSLRQGLYGTEAFFGQGTRLTVV.

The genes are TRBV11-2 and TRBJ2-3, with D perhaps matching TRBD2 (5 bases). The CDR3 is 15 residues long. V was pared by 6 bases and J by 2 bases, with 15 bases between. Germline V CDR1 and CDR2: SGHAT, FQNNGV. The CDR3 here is CASSDTGSYTDTQYF. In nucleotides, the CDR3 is TGTGCCAGCAGTGACACGGGGTCATACACAGATACGCAGTATTTT. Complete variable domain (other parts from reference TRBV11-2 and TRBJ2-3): EAGVAQSPRYKIIEKRQSVAFWCNPISGHATLYWYQQILGQGPKLLIQFQNNGVVDDSQLPKDRFSAERLKGVDSTLKIQPAKLEDSAVYLCASSDTGSYTDTQYFGPGTRLTVL.

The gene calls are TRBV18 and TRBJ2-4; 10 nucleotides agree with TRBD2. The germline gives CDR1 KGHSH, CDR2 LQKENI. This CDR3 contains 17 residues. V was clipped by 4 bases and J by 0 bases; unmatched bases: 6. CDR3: CASSRLAGDLAKNIQYF. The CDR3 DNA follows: TGTGCCAGCTCACGGCTAGCGGGGGATCTAGCCAAAAACATTCAGTACTTC. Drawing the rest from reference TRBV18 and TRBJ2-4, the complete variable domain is NAGVMQNPRHLVRRRGQEARLRCSPMKGHSHVYWYRQLPEEGLKFMVYLQKENIIDESGMPKERFSAEFPKEGPSILRIQQVVRGDSAAYFCASSRLAGDLAKNIQYFGAGTRLSVL.

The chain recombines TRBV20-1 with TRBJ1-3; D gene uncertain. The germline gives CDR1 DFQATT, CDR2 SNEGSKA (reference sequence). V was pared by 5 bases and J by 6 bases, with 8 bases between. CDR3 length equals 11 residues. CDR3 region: CSAVAANTIYF. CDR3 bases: TGCAGTGCTGTCGCGGCAAACACCATATATTTT.

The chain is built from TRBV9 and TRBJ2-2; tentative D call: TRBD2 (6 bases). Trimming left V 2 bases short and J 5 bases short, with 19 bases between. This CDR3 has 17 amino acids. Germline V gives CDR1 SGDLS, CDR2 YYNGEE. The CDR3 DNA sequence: TGTGCCAGCAGCGTCCGAAAGGGACTTATCCAGACCGGGGAGCTGTTTTTT. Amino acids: CASSVRKGLIQTGELFF.

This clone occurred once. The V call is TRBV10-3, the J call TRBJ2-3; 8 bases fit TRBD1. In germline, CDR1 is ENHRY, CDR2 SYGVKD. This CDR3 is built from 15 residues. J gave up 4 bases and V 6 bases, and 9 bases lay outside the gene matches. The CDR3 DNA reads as TGTGCCATCAGGGAAGGTCCAGGGGGCCCAGATACGCAGTATTTT. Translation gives CAIREGPGGPDTQYF.

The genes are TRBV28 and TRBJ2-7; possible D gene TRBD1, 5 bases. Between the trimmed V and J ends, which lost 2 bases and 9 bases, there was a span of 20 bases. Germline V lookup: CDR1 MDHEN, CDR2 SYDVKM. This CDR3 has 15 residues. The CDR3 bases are TGTGCCAGCAGTTTAGATCCAGGGAATATAAGTAGGCAGTACTTC. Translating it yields CASSLDPGNISRQYF. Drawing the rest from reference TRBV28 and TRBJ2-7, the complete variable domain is DVKVTQSSRYLVKRTGEKVFLECVQDMDHENMFWYRQDPGLGLRLIYFSYDVKMKEKGDIPEGYSVSREKKERFSLILESASTNQTSMYLCASSLDPGNISRQYFGPGTRLTVT.

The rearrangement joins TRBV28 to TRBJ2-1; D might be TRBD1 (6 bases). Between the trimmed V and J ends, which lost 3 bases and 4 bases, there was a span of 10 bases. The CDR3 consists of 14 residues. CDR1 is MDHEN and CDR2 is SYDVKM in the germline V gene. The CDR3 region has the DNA TGTGCCAGCAGTTTTGGGGGCGGGTACAATGAGCAGTTCTTC. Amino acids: CASSFGGGYNEQFF.

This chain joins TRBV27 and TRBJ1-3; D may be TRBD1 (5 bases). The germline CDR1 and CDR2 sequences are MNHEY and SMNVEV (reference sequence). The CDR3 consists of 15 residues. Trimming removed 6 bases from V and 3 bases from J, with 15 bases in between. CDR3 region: CASRGGQGFGNTIYF. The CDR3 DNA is TGTGCCAGCAGGGGAGGGCAGGGATTTGGAAACACCATATATTTT.

CDR3 region: CASSLVGGRNTEAFF. CDR3 sequence (DNA): TGTGCCAGCAGCCTTGTCGGGGGGCGGAACACTGAAGCTTTCTTT. The chain combines TRBV6-5 with TRBJ1-1, with TRBD1 as a possible D gene (6 bases). Trimming took off 6 bases at V and 1 base at J, with 15 bases between the two ends. The length of the CDR3 is 15 residues. Germline V lookup: CDR1 MNHEY, CDR2 SVGAGI.

The CDR3 region is CASSFVRGAQYF. In DNA, the CDR3 is TGTGCCAGCAGCTTCGTCAGGGGGGCTCAGTACTTC. V and J are TRBV7-8 and TRBJ2-4; D is possibly TRBD1 (7 bases). The V gene's germline CDR1 is SGHVS and CDR2 FQNEAQ. V lost 3 bases, J lost 12 bases, and 12 bases lay in between. CDR3 length equals 12 residues.

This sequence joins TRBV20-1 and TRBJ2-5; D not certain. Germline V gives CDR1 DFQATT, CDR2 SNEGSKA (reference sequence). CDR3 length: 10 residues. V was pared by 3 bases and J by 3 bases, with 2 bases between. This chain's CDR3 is CSASKETQYF. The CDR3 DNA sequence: TGCAGTGCTAGTAAAGAGACCCAGTACTTC.

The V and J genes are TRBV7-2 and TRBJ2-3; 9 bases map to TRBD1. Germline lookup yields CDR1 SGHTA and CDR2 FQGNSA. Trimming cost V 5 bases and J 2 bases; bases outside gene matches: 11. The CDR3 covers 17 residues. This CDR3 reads CASSHSPGQGFTDTQYF. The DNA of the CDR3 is TGTGCCAGCAGCCACTCCCCGGGACAGGGTTTCACAGATACGCAGTATTTT.

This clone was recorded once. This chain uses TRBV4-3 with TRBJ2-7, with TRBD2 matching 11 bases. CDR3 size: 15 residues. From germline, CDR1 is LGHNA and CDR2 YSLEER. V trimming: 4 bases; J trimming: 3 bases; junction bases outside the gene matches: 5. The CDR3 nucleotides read TGCGCCAGCAGCCCCACTAGCGGGGGAAACTACGAGCAGTACTTC. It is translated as CASSPTSGGNYEQYF.

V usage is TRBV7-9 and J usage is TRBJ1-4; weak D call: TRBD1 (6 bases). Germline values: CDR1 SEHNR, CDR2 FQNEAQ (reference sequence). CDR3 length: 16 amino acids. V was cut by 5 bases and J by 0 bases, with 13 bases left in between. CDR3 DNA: TGTGCCAGCAGCCTCGGACAGTCTTCAACTAATGAAAAACTGTTTTTT. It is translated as CASSLGQSSTNEKLFF. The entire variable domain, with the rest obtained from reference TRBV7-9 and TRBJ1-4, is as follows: DTGVSQNPRHKITKRGQNVTFRCDPISEHNRLYWYRQTLGQGPEFLTYFQNEAQLEKSRLLSDRFSAERPKGSFSTLEIQRTEQGDSAMYLCASSLGQSSTNEKLFFGSGTQLSVL.

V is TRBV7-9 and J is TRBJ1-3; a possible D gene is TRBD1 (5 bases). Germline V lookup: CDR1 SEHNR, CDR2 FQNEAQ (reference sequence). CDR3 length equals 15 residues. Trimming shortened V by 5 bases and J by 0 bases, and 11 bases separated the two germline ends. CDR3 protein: CASSTTRVSGNTIYF. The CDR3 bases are TGTGCCAGCAGCACCACCAGGGTCTCTGGAAACACCATATATTTT.